The clone carrying this T cell receptor beta chain was counted only a few times. The authors amplified TCR beta CDR3 regions, and they did so from RNA transcripts for repertoire sequencing. First-round RT-PCR used HTBI primers; second-round multiplex PCR followed. TCRdb passed the multiplex PCR reads through MiXCR, listing each CDR3 protein once. The data contain about 700,000 distinct CDR3 sequences, about 38% of them singletons. The data derive from a study of Graves' ophthalmopathy and Graves' hyperthyroidism. This CDR3 contains 16 residues. V dropped 8 bases and J dropped 5; count of bases not matched to a gene: 15. CDR1 is SNHLY and CDR2 is FYNNEI in the germline V gene. Patients were diagnosed from clinical symptoms, serum thyroxine, TRAb, thyroid ultrasound and orbital computed tomography.

The V and J genes are TRBV2 and TRBJ1-3, with 7 bases lining up with TRBD1. The receptor's source is an adult man with Graves' ophthalmopathy. Sequencing input: peripheral blood. This CDR3 is CASLPATGIFRNTIYF. The CDR3, as DNA: TGTGCCAGCCTTCCCGCGACAGGGATTTTTCGAAACACCATATATTTT.